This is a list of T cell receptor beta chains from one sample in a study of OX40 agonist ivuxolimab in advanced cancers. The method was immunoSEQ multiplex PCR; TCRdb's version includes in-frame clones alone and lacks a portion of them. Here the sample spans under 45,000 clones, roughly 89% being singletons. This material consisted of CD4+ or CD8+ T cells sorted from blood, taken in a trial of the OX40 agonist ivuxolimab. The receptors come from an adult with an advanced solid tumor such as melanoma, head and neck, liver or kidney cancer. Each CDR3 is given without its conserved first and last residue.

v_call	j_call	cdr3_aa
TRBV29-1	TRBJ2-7	SPPYEQY
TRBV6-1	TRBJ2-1	ASSETGGQNEQF
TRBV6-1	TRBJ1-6	AIHQAGYNSPLH
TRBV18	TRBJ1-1	ASLTWGLNTEAF
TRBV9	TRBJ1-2	ASSVATTANYGYT
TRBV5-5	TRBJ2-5	ASSPGGIQETQY
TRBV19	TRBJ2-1	ASAEEESYNEQF
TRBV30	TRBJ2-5	AWSVGAAQETQY
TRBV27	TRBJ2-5	ASSFSGATRSEAQY
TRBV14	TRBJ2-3	ASSQVWIGGRPGLSTDTQY
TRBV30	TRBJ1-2	AWSAPQGVNGYT
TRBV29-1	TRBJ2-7	SVTGVYEQY
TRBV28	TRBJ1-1	ASSLWGSGF
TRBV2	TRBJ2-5	ASSNGIQETQY
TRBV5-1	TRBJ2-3	ASSLRGTGADTQY
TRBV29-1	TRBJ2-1	SGMLDRDNEQF